This TCR beta chain appears in the sequencing data of a study of cytomegalovirus exposure and HLA in healthy donors. Across the whole study: Researchers found that about four fifths of a few hundred genotyped donors fell within the Caucasian-associated ancestry cluster.

Vbeta (60) and Jbeta (13) primers were used in the PCR. Generated by immunoSEQ multiplex PCR, the TCRdb table keeps only in-frame clones and is missing some. The table includes about 130,000 clones, more than 80% detected once. Trimming at V came to 10 bases and at J to 0 bases, leaving 12 bases not matched to a gene. CDR1 ENHRY and CDR2 SYGVKD come from the germline V gene. This CDR3 spans 16 amino acids. The chain carries TRBV10-3 and TRBJ1-3, with TRBD1 identical over 7 bases. Material: PBMCs. This clonotype was obtained from a young man in good health and CMV-seropositive. The CDR3 is CATTSPGQSSGNTIYF. The CDR3 region has the DNA TGTGCCACTACATCACCGGGACAGAGCTCTGGAAACACCATATATTTT.